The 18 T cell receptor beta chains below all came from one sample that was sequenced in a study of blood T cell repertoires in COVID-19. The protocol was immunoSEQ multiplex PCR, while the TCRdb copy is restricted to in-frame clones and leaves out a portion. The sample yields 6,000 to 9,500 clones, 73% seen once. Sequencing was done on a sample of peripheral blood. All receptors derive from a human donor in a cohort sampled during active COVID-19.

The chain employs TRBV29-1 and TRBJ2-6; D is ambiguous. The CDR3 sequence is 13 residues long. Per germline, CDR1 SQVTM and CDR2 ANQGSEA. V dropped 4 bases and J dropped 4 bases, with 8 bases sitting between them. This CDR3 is CSVAEEGANVLTF. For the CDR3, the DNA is TGCAGCGTTGCCGAGGAGGGGGCCAACGTCCTGACTTTC.

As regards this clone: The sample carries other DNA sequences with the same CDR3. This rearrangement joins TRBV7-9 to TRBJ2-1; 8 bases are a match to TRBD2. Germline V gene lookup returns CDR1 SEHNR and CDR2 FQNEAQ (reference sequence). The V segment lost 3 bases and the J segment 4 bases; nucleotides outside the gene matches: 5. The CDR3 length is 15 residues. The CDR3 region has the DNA TGTGCCAGCAGCTTTGGACTAGCAGAGTACAATGAGCAGTTCTTC. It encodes CASSFGLAEYNEQFF.

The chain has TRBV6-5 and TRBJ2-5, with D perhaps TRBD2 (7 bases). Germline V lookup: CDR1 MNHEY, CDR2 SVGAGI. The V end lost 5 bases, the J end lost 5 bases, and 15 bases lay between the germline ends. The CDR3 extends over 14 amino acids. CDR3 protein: CASSPSRGGETQYF. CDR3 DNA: TGTGCCAGCAGTCCATCTAGGGGGGGGGAGACCCAGTACTTC.

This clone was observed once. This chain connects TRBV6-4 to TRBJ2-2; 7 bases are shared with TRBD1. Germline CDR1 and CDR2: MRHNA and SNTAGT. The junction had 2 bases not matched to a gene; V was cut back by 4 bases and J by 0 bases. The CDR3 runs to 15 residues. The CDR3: CASSAGQANTGELFF. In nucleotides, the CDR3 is TGTGCCAGCAGTGCCGGACAGGCGAACACCGGGGAGCTGTTTTTT.

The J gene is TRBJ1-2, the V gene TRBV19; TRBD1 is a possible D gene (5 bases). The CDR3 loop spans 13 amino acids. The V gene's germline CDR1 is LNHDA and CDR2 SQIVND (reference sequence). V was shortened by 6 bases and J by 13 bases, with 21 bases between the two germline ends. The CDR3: CASSLDMTERTTF. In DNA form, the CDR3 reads TGTGCCAGTAGCCTAGACATGACAGAGCGAACCACCTTC.

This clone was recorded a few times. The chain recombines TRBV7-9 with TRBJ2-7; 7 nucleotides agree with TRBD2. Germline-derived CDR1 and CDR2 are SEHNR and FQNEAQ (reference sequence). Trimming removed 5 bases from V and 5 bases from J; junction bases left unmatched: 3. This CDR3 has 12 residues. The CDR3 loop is CASSGAGDEQYF. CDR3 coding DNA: TGTGCCAGCAGCGGTGCGGGGGACGAGCAGTACTTC.

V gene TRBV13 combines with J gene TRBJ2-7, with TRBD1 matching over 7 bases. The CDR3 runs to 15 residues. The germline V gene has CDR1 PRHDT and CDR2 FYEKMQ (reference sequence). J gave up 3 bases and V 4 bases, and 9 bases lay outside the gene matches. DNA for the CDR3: TGTGCCAGCAGCTCCAACACAGGGGTCGGCTACGAGCAGTACTTC. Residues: CASSSNTGVGYEQYF.

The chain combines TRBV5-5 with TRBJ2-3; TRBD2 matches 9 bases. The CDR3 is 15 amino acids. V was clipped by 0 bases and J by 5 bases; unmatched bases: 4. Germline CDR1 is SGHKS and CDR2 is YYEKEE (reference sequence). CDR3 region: CASSLVSGSGDTQYF. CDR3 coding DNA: TGTGCCAGCAGCTTGGTTAGCGGGAGTGGAGATACGCAGTATTTT.

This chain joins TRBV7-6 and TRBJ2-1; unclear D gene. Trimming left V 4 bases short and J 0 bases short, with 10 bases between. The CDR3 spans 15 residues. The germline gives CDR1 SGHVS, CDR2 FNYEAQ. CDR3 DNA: TGTGCCAGCAGCTCCGGCGGCAGCTCCTACAATGAGCAGTTCTTC. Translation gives CASSSGGSSYNEQFF.

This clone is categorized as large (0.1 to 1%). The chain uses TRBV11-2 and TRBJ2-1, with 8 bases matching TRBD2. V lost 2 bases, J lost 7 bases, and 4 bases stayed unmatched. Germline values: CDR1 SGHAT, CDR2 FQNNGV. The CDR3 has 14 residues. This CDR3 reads CASSLYTSGNEQFF. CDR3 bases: TGTGCCAGCAGCTTATACACTAGCGGTAATGAGCAGTTCTTC.

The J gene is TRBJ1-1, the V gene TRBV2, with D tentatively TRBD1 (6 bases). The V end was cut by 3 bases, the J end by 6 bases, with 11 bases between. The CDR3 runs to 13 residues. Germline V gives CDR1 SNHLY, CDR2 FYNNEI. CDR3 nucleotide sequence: TGTGCCAGCAGTGAGCAGGGGTGGGCTGAAGCTTTCTTT. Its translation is CASSEQGWAEAFF.

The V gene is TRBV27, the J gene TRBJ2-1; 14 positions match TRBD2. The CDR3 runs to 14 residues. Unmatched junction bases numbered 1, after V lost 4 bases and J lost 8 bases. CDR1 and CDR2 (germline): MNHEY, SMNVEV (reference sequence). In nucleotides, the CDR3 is TGTGCCAGCAGTTCGGGACTAGCGGGAGATGAGCAGTTCTTC. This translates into CASSSGLAGDEQFF.

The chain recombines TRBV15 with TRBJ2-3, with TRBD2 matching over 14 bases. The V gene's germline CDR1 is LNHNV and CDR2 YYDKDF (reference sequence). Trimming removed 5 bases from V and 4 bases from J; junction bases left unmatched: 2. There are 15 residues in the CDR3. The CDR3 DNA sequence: TGTGCCACCAGCGGACTAGCGGGGGGTCCAGATACGCAGTATTTT. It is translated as CATSGLAGGPDTQYF.

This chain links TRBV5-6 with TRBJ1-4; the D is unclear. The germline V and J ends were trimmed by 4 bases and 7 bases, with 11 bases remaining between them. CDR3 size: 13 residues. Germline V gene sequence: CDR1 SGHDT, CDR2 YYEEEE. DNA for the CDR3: TGTGCCAGCAGCCCGGACTTAAGTGAAAAACTGTTTTTT. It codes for CASSPDLSEKLFF.

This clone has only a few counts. Here the CDR3 reads CASNSLAGGSGELFF. DNA of the CDR3: TGTGCCAGCAATTCTCTAGCGGGAGGTTCTGGGGAGCTGTTTTTT. The J gene is TRBJ2-2, the V gene TRBV27; TRBD2 agrees at 11 bases. V lost 7 bases, J lost 8 bases, and 9 bases stayed unmatched. Germline V gene sequence: CDR1 MNHEY, CDR2 SMNVEV (reference sequence). CDR3 length: 15 residues.

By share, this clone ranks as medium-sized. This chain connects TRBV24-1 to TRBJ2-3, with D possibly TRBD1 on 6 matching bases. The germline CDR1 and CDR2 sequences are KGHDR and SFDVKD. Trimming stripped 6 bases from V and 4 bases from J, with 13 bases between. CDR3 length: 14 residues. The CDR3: CATSLPGEADTQYF. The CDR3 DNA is TGTGCCACCAGTCTGCCAGGGGAAGCAGATACGCAGTATTTT.

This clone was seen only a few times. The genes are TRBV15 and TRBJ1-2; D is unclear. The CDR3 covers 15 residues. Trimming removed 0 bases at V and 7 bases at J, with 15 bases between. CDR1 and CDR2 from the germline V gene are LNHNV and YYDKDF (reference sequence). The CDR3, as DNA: TGTGCCACCAGCAGAGAGTCGGCAGGCTTATCTGGCTACACCTTC. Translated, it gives CATSRESAGLSGYTF.

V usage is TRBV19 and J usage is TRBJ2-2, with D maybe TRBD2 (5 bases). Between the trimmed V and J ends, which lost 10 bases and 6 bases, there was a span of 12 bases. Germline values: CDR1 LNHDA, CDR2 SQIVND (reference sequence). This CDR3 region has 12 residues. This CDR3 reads CATTWRAGELFF. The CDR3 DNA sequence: TGTGCCACCACATGGCGGGCCGGGGAGCTGTTTTTT.